The 19 T cell receptor beta chains below were found in one sample sequenced in a study of CXCR3-negative and CXCR3-positive naive CD8 T cells. With UMI labels, 5' RACE was used to prepare the TRB cDNA libraries. No DNA is given; TCRdb re-called the 5' RACE reads and lists each CDR3 protein once. Its listing shows about 42,000 distinct CDR3 sequences. What was sequenced was naive CXCR3- CD8+ T cells from blood. Subset defined: CD45RO-CCR7+CD27+CD95- naive CD8+ T cells lacking CXCR3 (TNR3-). The origin of the receptors is a human donor in good health. Some clones in this sample may be carry-over from other donors' samples.

The rearrangement uses TRBV7-9 and TRBJ2-7; the D call of TRBD1 rests on TCRdb alone, since no DNA is present to check it. The CDR3 consists of 14 residues. Germline CDR1 SEHNR, CDR2 FQNEAQ (reference sequence). The CDR3: CASSLASTAPEQYF. Full variable domain (remainder filled in from reference TRBV7-9 and TRBJ2-7): DTGVSQNPRHKITKRGQNVTFRCDPISEHNRLYWYRQTLGQGPEFLTYFQNEAQLEKSRLLSDRFSAERPKGSFSTLEIQRTEQGDSAMYLCASSLASTAPEQYFGPGTRLTVT.

This sequence joins TRBV6-6 and TRBJ2-7; with no DNA, the TCRdb D assignment of TRBD2 cannot be verified. CDR3 length: 16 amino acids. Germline V lookup: CDR1 MNHNY, CDR2 SVGAGI (reference sequence). CDR3 protein: CASSFWPSGGSYEQYF.

V gene TRBV6-6 combines with J gene TRBJ1-4. This CDR3 is built from 16 residues. The germline V gene encodes CDR1 MNHNY and CDR2 SVGAGI (reference sequence). The CDR3 sequence: CASSYSREGPNEKLFF.

The V call is TRBV30, the J call TRBJ2-5; TCRdb gives TRBD2 as the D gene, but with no DNA this cannot be confirmed. Germline V gene lookup returns CDR1 GTSNPN and CDR2 SVGIG (reference sequence). The CDR3 has 14 residues. CDR3 residues: CAWIPWLDTETQYF.

The rearrangement joins TRBV12-3 or TRBV12-4 to TRBJ2-3; with no DNA, the TCRdb D assignment of TRBD1 cannot be verified. This CDR3 is built from 14 residues. CDR3 sequence reads: CASSAPGGSDTQYF.

The chain links TRBV11-2 to TRBJ2-7; the TRBD1 assignment by TCRdb is unverifiable without DNA. This CDR3 has 14 amino acids. CDR1 SGHAT and CDR2 FQNNGV come from the germline V gene. The chain's CDR3 is CASSLPTGSYEQYF.

This chain joins TRBV29-1 and TRBJ2-7; TCRdb picks TRBD1, but there is no DNA to check that call. CDR3 length: 13 residues. Germline V gives CDR1 SQVTM, CDR2 ANQGSEA. The CDR3 reads CSVLQGRSYEQYF.

V is TRBV13 and J is TRBJ2-1; TCRdb gives TRBD1 as the D gene, but with no DNA this cannot be confirmed. CDR1 and CDR2 from the germline V gene are PRHDT and FYEKMQ (reference sequence). This CDR3 is 17 amino acids long. The CDR3 loop reads CASSIGGGIHSYNEQFF.

This chain links TRBV28 with TRBJ2-7; the TCRdb D gene call, TRBD2, has no DNA to confirm it. In germline, CDR1 is MDHEN, CDR2 SYDVKM. The CDR3 length is 14 residues. The CDR3 loop reads CASSLAGVAYEQYF.

This chain links TRBV5-1 with TRBJ2-3; TCRdb's D gene call, TRBD1, goes unchecked for lack of DNA. Germline CDR1 is SGHRS and CDR2 is YFSETQ. This CDR3 is 12 amino acids long. CDR3 amino acids: CASSEGPDTQYF.

The V call is TRBV20-1, the J call TRBJ1-1; absent DNA, TCRdb's TRBD1 call cannot be checked. This CDR3 spans 15 amino acids. Germline V CDR1 and CDR2: DFQATT, SNEGSKA (reference sequence). The CDR3 sequence is CSATELTGDSTEAFF.

The CDR3 sequence is CASSLVSGRAPKNIQYF. The chain employs TRBV11-2 and TRBJ2-4; the TCRdb call, TRBD2, lacks DNA for checking. CDR1 and CDR2 (germline): SGHAT, FQNNGV. The CDR3 covers 17 residues.

The CDR3 protein is CASSWPRDRGILDEQYF. This chain links TRBV6-2 or TRBV6-3 with TRBJ2-7; TCRdb designates TRBD1, a call that cannot be tested without DNA. Germline CDR1 is MNHEY and CDR2 is SVGEGT. The length of the CDR3 is 17 residues.

The chain links TRBV28 to TRBJ1-3; TCRdb's D call, TRBD1, is unchecked because there is no DNA. The CDR3 totals 14 residues. The germline V gene encodes CDR1 MDHEN and CDR2 SYDVKM. This CDR3 is CASSFEGEGNTIYF.

The chain carries TRBV7-8 and TRBJ1-5; TCRdb gives TRBD1 as the D gene, but with no DNA this cannot be confirmed. Looked up from germline, CDR1 is SGHVS and CDR2 is FQNEAQ. The CDR3 loop spans 17 amino acids. The CDR3 loop reads CASSSRGTGYSNQPQHF.

The chain employs TRBV11-2 and TRBJ2-1. This CDR3 is 15 amino acids long. The germline CDR1 and CDR2 sequences are SGHAT and FQNNGV. The CDR3 is CASSLRSSSYNEQFF.

The genes are TRBV29-1 and TRBJ2-5; TCRdb's D gene call, TRBD1, goes unchecked for lack of DNA. CDR1 and CDR2 (germline): SQVTM, ANQGSEA. CDR3 size: 14 residues. CDR3 residues: CSVRGTGVRETQYF.

This rearrangement joins TRBV6-5 to TRBJ1-6. CDR1 is MNHEY and CDR2 is SVGAGI in the germline V gene. CDR3 length: 15 amino acids. CDR3 sequence: CASSYSRGDNSPLHF.

The chain employs TRBV29-1 and TRBJ2-7; TCRdb names TRBD1, which stays unverified in the absence of DNA. Per germline, CDR1 SQVTM and CDR2 ANQGSEA. The CDR3 sequence is 13 residues long. The CDR3 sequence: CSVQTGRIYEQYF.